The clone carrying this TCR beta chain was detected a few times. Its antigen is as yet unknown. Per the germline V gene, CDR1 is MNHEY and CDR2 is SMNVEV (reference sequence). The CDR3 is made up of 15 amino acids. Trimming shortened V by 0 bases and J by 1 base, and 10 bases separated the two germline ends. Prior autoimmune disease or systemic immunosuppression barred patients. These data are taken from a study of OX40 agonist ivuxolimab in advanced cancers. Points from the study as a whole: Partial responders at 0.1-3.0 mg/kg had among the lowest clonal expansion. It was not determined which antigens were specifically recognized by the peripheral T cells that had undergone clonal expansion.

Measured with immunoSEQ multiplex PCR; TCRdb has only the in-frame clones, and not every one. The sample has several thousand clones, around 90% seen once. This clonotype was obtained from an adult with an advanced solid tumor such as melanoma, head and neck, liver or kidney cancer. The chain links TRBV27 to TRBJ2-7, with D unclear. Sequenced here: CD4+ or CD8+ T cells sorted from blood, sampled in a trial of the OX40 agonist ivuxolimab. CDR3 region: CASSLSTASSYEQYF. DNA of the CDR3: TGTGCCAGCAGTTTATCGACGGCCAGTTCCTACGAGCAGTACTTC.